This is a list of T cell receptor beta chains from one sample in a study of T cell responses to AZD1222 COVID-19 vaccine. Generated by immunoSEQ multiplex PCR, the TCRdb table keeps only in-frame clones and is missing some. Of around 250,000 clones detected, approximately 93% appear once; the ten largest clones hold 0.5% to 0.7%. The sample in question was peripheral blood, obtained on day 0 of AZD1222 vaccination. The receptors come from an adult in good health. CDR3s include the opening cysteine and the closing phenylalanine or tryptophan. The D gene is left open where the match is weak. Size tells how often a clone was seen (once, few, many) or the class of an expanded clone, and some rows leave it out.

v_call	j_call	d_call	clone_size	cdr3_aa	cdr3_nt
TRBV6-1	TRBJ2-7	NA	NA	CASSDIRARGRVEQYF	TGTGCCAGCAGTGACATCCGGGCAAGGGGGAGGGTCGAGCAGTACTTC
TRBV19	TRBJ2-7	TRBD2	NA	CASSITGGPYEQYF	TGTGCCAGTAGTATAACGGGGGGGCCCTACGAGCAGTACTTC
TRBV9	TRBJ1-2	TRBD1	NA	CASSVAGTGGYYGYTF	TGTGCCAGCAGCGTAGCCGGGACAGGGGGCTACTATGGCTACACCTTC
TRBV28	TRBJ1-5	NA	few	CASRSDRINQPQHF	TGTGCCAGCAGGTCGGACAGAATCAATCAGCCCCAGCATTTT
TRBV6-1	TRBJ1-5	NA	few	CASSEVRFDQPQHF	TGTGCCAGCAGTGAGGTCCGCTTCGATCAGCCCCAGCATTTT
TRBV28	TRBJ1-1	NA	NA	CASSLLSRGLKGDTEAFF	TGTGCCAGCAGTTTATTGTCCAGGGGTTTGAAGGGTGACACTGAAGCTTTCTTT
TRBV3-1/TRBV3-2	TRBJ2-5	NA	NA	CASSHLSPLETQYF	TGTGCCAGCAGCCACCTCAGCCCGTTAGAGACCCAGTACTTC
TRBV5-1	TRBJ1-2	NA	NA	CASSSSVGDGYTF	TGCGCCAGCAGTAGTTCGGTTGGGGATGGCTACACCTTC
TRBV7-2	TRBJ2-7	NA	NA	CASSLRPRGGPQGGEQYF	TGTGCCAGCAGCTTAAGGCCCAGGGGGGGGCCACAGGGAGGCGAGCAGTACTTC
TRBV19	TRBJ1-1	NA	NA	CASSNRGRDTEAFF	TGTGCCAGTAGTAACCGAGGGAGGGACACTGAAGCTTTCTTT
TRBV13	TRBJ2-7	NA	NA	CASSPGLGGSEQYF	TGTGCCAGCAGCCCGGGACTTGGGGGGAGTGAGCAGTACTTC
TRBV5-1	TRBJ1-2	TRBD1	NA	CASSLGQADYGYTF	TGCGCCAGCAGCCTAGGACAGGCGGACTATGGCTACACCTTC
TRBV3-1/TRBV3-2	TRBJ2-1	NA	NA	CASSQGKGTSPPYNEQFF	TGTGCCAGCAGCCAAGGTAAGGGGACCTCCCCCCCTTACAATGAGCAGTTCTTC
TRBV5-1	TRBJ2-2	NA	NA	CASSLELVGELFF	TGCGCCAGCAGCTTGGAACTAGTCGGGGAGCTGTTTTTT
TRBV10-3	TRBJ2-5	TRBD1	NA	CAMSGTAQETQYF	TGTGCCATGTCCGGGACAGCGCAAGAGACCCAGTACTTC
TRBV4-1	TRBJ2-5	TRBD2	NA	CASSQDPGGGYQETQYF	TGCGCCAGCAGCCAAGATCCGGGCGGGGGGTACCAAGAGACCCAGTACTTC